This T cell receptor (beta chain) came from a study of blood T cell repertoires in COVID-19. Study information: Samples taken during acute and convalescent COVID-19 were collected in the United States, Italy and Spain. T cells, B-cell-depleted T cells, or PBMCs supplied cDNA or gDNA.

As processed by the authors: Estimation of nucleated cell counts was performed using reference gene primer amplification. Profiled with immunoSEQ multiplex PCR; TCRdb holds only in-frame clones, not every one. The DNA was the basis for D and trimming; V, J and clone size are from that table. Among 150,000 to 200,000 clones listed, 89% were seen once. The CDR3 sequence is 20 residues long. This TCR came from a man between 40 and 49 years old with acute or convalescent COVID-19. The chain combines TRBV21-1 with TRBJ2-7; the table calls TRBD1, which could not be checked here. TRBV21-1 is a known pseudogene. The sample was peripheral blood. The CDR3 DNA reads TGTGCCAGCAGCAAAGAAGAGGTCGGACAGGCGATGGGTGGGGGCTACGAGCAGTACTTC. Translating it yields CASSKEEVGQAMGGGYEQYF.